The sequence of this TCR beta chain was determined in a study of T cells and Merkel cell carcinoma outcomes. The table came from immunoSEQ multiplex PCR; TCRdb's copy has only in-frame clones and leaves some out. Among about 2,100 clones listed, more than 75% were seen once. The CDR3 is 14 amino acids. V shed 3 bases and J shed 4 bases, with 15 bases lying between them. Germline lookup yields CDR1 GTSNPN and CDR2 SVGIG (reference sequence). This receptor was taken from a human donor with Merkel cell carcinoma. The chain uses TRBV30 and TRBJ1-2; no clear D. Sample: tumor tissue from Merkel cell carcinoma. The CDR3 bases are TGTGCCTGGAGGCTGGGAGGTTATATCTATGGCTACACCTTC. Its translation: CAWRLGGYIYGYTF.